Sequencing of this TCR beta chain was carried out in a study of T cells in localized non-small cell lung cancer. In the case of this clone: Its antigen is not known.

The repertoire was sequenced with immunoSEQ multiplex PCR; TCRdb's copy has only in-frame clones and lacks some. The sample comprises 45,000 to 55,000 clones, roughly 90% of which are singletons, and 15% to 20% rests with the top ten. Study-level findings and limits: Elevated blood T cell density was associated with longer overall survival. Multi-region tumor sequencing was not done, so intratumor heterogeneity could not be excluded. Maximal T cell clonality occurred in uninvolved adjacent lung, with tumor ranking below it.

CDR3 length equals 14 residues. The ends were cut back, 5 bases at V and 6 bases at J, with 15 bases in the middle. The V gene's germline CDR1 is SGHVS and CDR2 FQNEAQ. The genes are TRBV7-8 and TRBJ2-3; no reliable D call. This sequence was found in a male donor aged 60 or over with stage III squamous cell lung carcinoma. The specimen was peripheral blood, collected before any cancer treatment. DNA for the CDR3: TGTGCCAGCAGCGAGCAGAGCGTGGTGGATACGCAGTATTTT. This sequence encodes CASSEQSVVDTQYF.